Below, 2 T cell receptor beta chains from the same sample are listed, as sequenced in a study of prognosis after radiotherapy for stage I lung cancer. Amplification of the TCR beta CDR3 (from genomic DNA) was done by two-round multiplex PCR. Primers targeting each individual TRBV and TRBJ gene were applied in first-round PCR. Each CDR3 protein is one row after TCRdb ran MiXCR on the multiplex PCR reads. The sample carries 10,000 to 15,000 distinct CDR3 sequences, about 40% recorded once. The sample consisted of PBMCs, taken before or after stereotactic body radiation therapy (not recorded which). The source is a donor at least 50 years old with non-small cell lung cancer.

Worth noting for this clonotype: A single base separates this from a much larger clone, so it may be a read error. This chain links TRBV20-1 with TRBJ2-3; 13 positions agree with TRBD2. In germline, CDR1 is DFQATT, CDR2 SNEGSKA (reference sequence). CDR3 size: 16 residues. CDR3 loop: CSAKGLAGATTATQYF. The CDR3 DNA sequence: TGCAGTGCTAAAGGACTAGCGGGGGCTACGACAGCTACGCAGTATTTT.

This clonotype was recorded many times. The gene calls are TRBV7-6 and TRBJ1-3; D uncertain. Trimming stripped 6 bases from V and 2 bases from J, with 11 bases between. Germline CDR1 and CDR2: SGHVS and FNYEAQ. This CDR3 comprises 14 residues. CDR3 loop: CASSPGRAGNTIYF. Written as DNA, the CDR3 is TGTGCCAGCAGTCCAGGACGCGCTGGAAACACCATATATTTT.